A selection of T cell receptor beta chains follows, all from one sample in a study of T cell responses to AZD1222 COVID-19 vaccine. Profiled with immunoSEQ multiplex PCR; TCRdb holds only in-frame clones, not every one. The sample yields roughly 100,000 clones, just over 85% seen once. The input for sequencing was peripheral blood, taken on day 0 of AZD1222 vaccination. These receptors originate from an adult in good health. The CDR3 runs from the conserved cysteine through the conserved F or W. A D gene is named only where the DNA matches it firmly. The listing skips clone size in some rows; elsewhere it reads once, few, many or a size class.

d_gene	abundance	j_gene	v_gene	CDR3aa	CDR3nt
NA	NA	TRBJ1-3	TRBV4-2	CASSQEGGPSGNTIYF	TGTGCCAGCAGCCAAGAGGGGGGACCATCGGGAAACACCATATATTTT
TRBD1	NA	TRBJ1-4	TRBV19	CASSVTRGNNEKLFF	TGTGCCAGTAGTGTGACCAGGGGGAATAATGAAAAACTGTTTTTT
TRBD1	once	TRBJ1-3	TRBV5-1	CASSLTGGFTGNTIYF	TGCGCCAGCAGCTTGACAGGGGGCTTCACTGGAAACACCATATATTTT
NA	few	TRBJ2-7	TRBV27	CASSYRLGDRSSYEQYF	TGTGCCAGCAGTTATCGTTTAGGTGATAGGAGCTCCTACGAGCAGTACTTC
TRBD1	NA	TRBJ1-1	TRBV7-9	CASSLPQGANTEAFF	TGTGCCAGCAGCTTACCGCAGGGGGCCAACACTGAAGCTTTCTTT
TRBD1	NA	TRBJ2-2	TRBV5-4	CASSLWTGAPGELFF	TGTGCCAGCAGCTTATGGACAGGGGCTCCCGGGGAGCTGTTTTTT
TRBD1	NA	TRBJ1-3	TRBV7-2	CASSLDRGVLNGNTIYF	TGTGCCAGCAGCCTCGACAGGGGTGTTTTGAATGGAAACACCATATATTTT
NA	NA	TRBJ1-4	TRBV28	CASSLQGVDEKLFF	TGTGCCAGCAGTTTACAGGGCGTGGACGAAAAACTGTTTTTT
NA	few	TRBJ1-1	TRBV28	CASSLGRVLPSTEAFF	TGTGCCAGCAGTTTGGGGCGGGTACTGCCTTCAACTGAAGCTTTCTTT
NA	NA	TRBJ1-4	TRBV6-5	CASSPGEKLFF	TGTGCCAGCAGTCCCGGTGAAAAACTGTTTTTT
NA	NA	TRBJ1-3	TRBV4-1	CASSPHVTGNTIYF	TGCGCCAGCAGTCCGCACGTCACAGGAAACACCATATATTTT
TRBD2	NA	TRBJ2-3	TRBV5-4	CASSSLPGLADRDTQYF	TGTGCCAGCAGCTCTCTCCCGGGACTAGCGGATAGAGATACGCAGTATTTT
TRBD1	NA	TRBJ2-2	TRBV3-1/TRBV3-2	CASSPRDRAAGELFF	TGTGCCAGCAGCCCGAGGGACAGGGCTGCCGGGGAGCTGTTTTTT
TRBD1	NA	TRBJ1-5	TRBV5-8	CASSQLGTGDQPQHF	TGTGCCAGCAGCCAGTTAGGGACAGGGGATCAGCCCCAGCATTTT
NA	NA	TRBJ1-3	TRBV9	CASNSRGSSGNTIYF	TGTGCCAGCAATTCCCGGGGGTCTTCCGGAAACACCATATATTTT
NA	NA	TRBJ1-1	TRBV25-1	CASSDRSRGLLNTEAFF	TGTGCCAGCAGTGATAGGAGCAGGGGCCTTCTGAACACTGAAGCTTTCTTT
NA	NA	TRBJ2-1	TRBV28	CASSDNIGNEQFF	TGTGCCAGCAGTGACAACATAGGTAATGAGCAGTTCTTC
NA	NA	TRBJ1-2	TRBV28	CASTEGGLANYGYTF	TGTGCCAGCACCGAGGGGGGGCTGGCTAACTATGGCTACACCTTC
TRBD1	NA	TRBJ1-2	TRBV27	CASSLLGTGNNYGYTF	TGTGCCAGCAGCTTACTAGGGACAGGGAATAACTATGGCTACACCTTC
TRBD1	NA	TRBJ2-2	TRBV27	CASRSTRDSFTGELFF	TGTGCCAGCAGGTCCACCCGGGACAGTTTCACCGGGGAGCTGTTTTTT
TRBD1	once	TRBJ2-7	TRBV9	CASSVPRQGYYEQYF	TGTGCCAGCAGCGTGCCTCGACAGGGGTACTACGAGCAGTACTTC
NA	once	TRBJ1-2	TRBV12-3/TRBV12-4	CASSLGPNYGYTF	TGTGCCAGCAGTCTCGGACCAAACTATGGCTACACCTTC
NA	NA	TRBJ2-2	TRBV5-1	CASSLTGRLANTGELFF	TGCGCCAGCAGCTTGACCGGGCGGCTAGCTAACACCGGGGAGCTGTTTTTT
TRBD1	NA	TRBJ1-1	TRBV5-1	CASSETGADTEAFF	TGCGCCAGCAGCGAGACAGGGGCGGACACTGAAGCTTTCTTT
NA	once	TRBJ1-5	TRBV2	CASSLGSRQPQHF	TGTGCCAGCAGTTTAGGGTCGAGGCAGCCCCAGCATTTT
TRBD2	NA	TRBJ2-3	TRBV7-8	CASSPGLGGSTDTQYF	TGTGCCAGCAGCCCGGGATTGGGGGGGAGCACAGATACGCAGTATTTT
TRBD2	NA	TRBJ2-1	TRBV27	CASSRGTSGRLNEQFF	TGTGCCAGCAGTCGCGGGACTAGCGGGAGGTTGAATGAGCAGTTCTTC
TRBD2	NA	TRBJ2-7	TRBV27	CASSFWTSGPYEQYF	TGTGCCAGCAGTTTCTGGACTAGCGGACCCTACGAGCAGTACTTC
NA	NA	TRBJ1-2	TRBV18	CASSPAGVDYGYTF	TGTGCCAGCTCACCGGCAGGGGTCGACTATGGCTACACCTTC
TRBD1	NA	TRBJ1-5	TRBV19	CASSRGYSNQPQHF	TGTGCCAGCAGCAGGGGGTATAGCAATCAGCCCCAGCATTTT
TRBD1	NA	TRBJ2-2	TRBV7-2	CASSGSGQRTGELFF	TGTGCCAGCAGCGGATCGGGACAGCGTACCGGGGAGCTGTTTTTT
NA	NA	TRBJ1-1	TRBV5-6	CASSLFGQEAFF	TGTGCCAGCAGCTTATTCGGACAGGAAGCTTTCTTT
NA	NA	TRBJ2-3	TRBV3-1/TRBV3-2	CASSPQSWTQYF	TGTGCCAGCAGCCCTCAGTCGTGGACGCAGTATTTT
NA	NA	TRBJ2-6	TRBV19	CASSPQGAANVLTF	TGTGCCAGTAGCCCACAGGGAGCGGCCAACGTCCTGACTTTC
NA	once	TRBJ2-3	TRBV7-2	CASSLDLVDTQYF	TGTGCCAGCAGCTTAGATTTGGTAGATACGCAGTATTTT
TRBD1	NA	TRBJ1-5	TRBV6-5	CASSMTGVQPQHF	TGTGCCAGCAGTATGACAGGGGTACAGCCCCAGCATTTT
NA	few	TRBJ2-1	TRBV18	CASSPTRSGYNEQFF	TGTGCCAGCTCACCAACTAGAAGCGGCTACAATGAGCAGTTCTTC